This TCR beta chain was obtained from a study of T cell responses to AZD1222 COVID-19 vaccine. Study outcomes and limitations: The sample set comprised mostly white British donors with more females, and clonal diversity was possibly underestimated. After two AZD1222 doses, spike-specific TCR breadth and depth rose versus day 0. AZD1222 recipients seropositive at baseline numbered only six or seven.

This CDR3 is built from 13 residues. Germline V CDR1 and CDR2: MNHEY, SVGEGT. V lost 2 bases, J lost 7 bases, and 12 bases lay in between. Turning to this clone: Its cognate antigen is unknown.

Measured with immunoSEQ multiplex PCR; TCRdb has only the in-frame clones, and not every one. The data contain approximately 84,000 clones, around 91% of them singletons. This specimen was peripheral blood, taken 28 days after the second AZD1222 dose. The clonotype was recovered from an adult who received the AZD1222 COVID-19 vaccine. V is TRBV6-2 or TRBV6-3 and J is TRBJ2-7; TRBD2 is a possible D gene (5 bases). The DNA of the CDR3 is TGTGCCAGCAGTTACGGGTCCTCGGGAGAGCAGTACTTC. Translating it yields CASSYGSSGEQYF.